The next 20 T cell receptor beta chains were all read from a single sample in a study of T-cell memory formation after mild COVID-19. Using its own MiXCR run on the 5' RACE reads, TCRdb lists one record per CDR3 protein. Of tens of thousands of distinct CDR3 sequences in the sample, about a sixth were seen once. The material sequenced was PBMCs or a T cell subset sorted from them (not recorded which). The receptors derive from an adult woman who had mild COVID-19 (a few samples of this study predate the infection). Cell type and time point are not known.

This clonotype was observed a few times. The chain has TRBV6-6 and TRBJ2-2; TRBD2 matches at 14 bases. Germline lookup yields CDR1 MNHNY and CDR2 SVGAGI (reference sequence). V was clipped by 6 bases and J by 1 base; unmatched bases: 4. The CDR3 is 17 residues long. The CDR3 DNA reads as TGTGCCAGCAGGACGGGACTAGCGGGAGTGAACACCGGGGAGCTGTTTTTT. It codes for CASRTGLAGVNTGELFF.

The table lists this clonotype with many counts. The chain is built from TRBV5-1 and TRBJ2-7; D remains unclear. This CDR3 spans 14 amino acids. The V and J ends lost 0 bases and 1 base respectively, with 8 bases between them. Germline CDR1 reads SGHRS; CDR2 reads YFSETQ. This CDR3 reads CASSLVGRSYEQYF. Here the CDR3 DNA reads TGCGCCAGCAGCTTGGTAGGGCGGTCCTACGAGCAGTACTTC.

The V call is TRBV7-9, the J call TRBJ2-4; D gene uncertain. The germline V gene encodes CDR1 SEHNR and CDR2 FQNEAQ (reference sequence). The CDR3 spans 13 residues. Trimming took off 0 bases at V and 12 bases at J, with 12 bases between the two ends. CDR3 region: CASSLALSRPQYF. CDR3 DNA sequence: TGTGCCAGCAGCTTAGCGCTGTCTAGACCTCAGTACTTC.

This chain uses TRBV11-2 with TRBJ2-1, with TRBD1 identical over 7 bases. CDR1 and CDR2 (germline): SGHAT, FQNNGV. The CDR3 covers 14 residues. Trimming at V came to 1 base and at J to 12 bases, leaving 9 bases not matched to a gene. The CDR3 DNA sequence: TGTGCCAGCAGCTTAGGTTATACAGGGGACGGGCAGTTCTTC. This gives the protein CASSLGYTGDGQFF.

This clonotype was counted a few times. The chain recombines TRBV5-1 with TRBJ2-5; 10 bases agree with TRBD2. With 1 base clipped from V and 5 bases from J, the junction kept 5 bases outside the gene matches. CDR1 is SGHRS, CDR2 YFSETQ, per germline. CDR3 length equals 15 residues. The CDR3 loop reads CASSLRNSGGETQYF. The CDR3 nucleotides read TGCGCCAGCAGCTTGCGAAATAGCGGGGGGGAGACCCAGTACTTC.

The CDR3 reads CASSSGTSGMRDTQYF. In DNA, the CDR3 is TGTGCCAGCAGCAGCGGGACTAGCGGGATGAGGGATACGCAGTATTTT. This chain links TRBV28 with TRBJ2-3, with TRBD2 identical over 13 bases. The V and J ends lost 6 bases and 6 bases, in that order; junction bases with no gene match: 9. This CDR3 contains 16 residues. CDR1 and CDR2 from the germline V gene are MDHEN and SYDVKM.

This clonotype was seen a handful of times. The rearrangement joins TRBV9 to TRBJ1-1; unclear D gene. This CDR3 region has 14 residues. Trimming pared 3 bases from V and 1 base from J, leaving 10 bases between. Looked up from germline, CDR1 is SGDLS and CDR2 is YYNGEE. The CDR3 is CASSAPRGNTEAFF. Here the CDR3 DNA reads TGTGCCAGCAGCGCCCCCAGAGGGAACACTGAAGCTTTCTTT.

About this clonotype itself: The junction departs from the called germline gene at one end, perhaps through a read error. The DNA for the CDR3 is TGTGCCAGCAGCCTAGCAGACAGGGGAGTTGGAACTTTCTTT. This encodes CASSLADRGVGTFF. This chain connects TRBV7-9 to TRBJ1-1; 8 bases are a match to TRBD1. Germline V gene sequence: CDR1 SEHNR, CDR2 FQNEAQ (reference sequence). The CDR3 contains 14 residues.

This clonotype was observed a few times. The rearrangement joins TRBV6-2 or TRBV6-3 to TRBJ2-1, with D maybe TRBD1 (6 bases). Germline V lookup: CDR1 MNHEY, CDR2 SVGEGT. The CDR3 contains 16 residues. Trimming took 7 bases from V and 8 from J, leaving 24 bases between them. The CDR3 sequence: CASISRNRVFFDEQFF. The DNA for the CDR3 is TGTGCCAGCATCTCGAGGAACAGGGTATTTTTCGATGAGCAGTTCTTC.

This clonotype was seen more than once but under ten times. V usage is TRBV11-1 and J usage is TRBJ2-3, with D unclear. The germline CDR1 and CDR2 sequences are SGHAT and FQDESV (reference sequence). Trimming stripped 6 bases from V and 4 bases from J, with 11 bases between. There are 13 residues in the CDR3. The CDR3 loop reads CASRSRLPDTQYF. As DNA, the CDR3 is TGTGCCAGCAGATCCCGACTCCCAGATACGCAGTATTTT.

The genes are TRBV12-3 or TRBV12-4 and TRBJ2-1; TRBD1 matches at 9 bases. CDR3 size: 17 residues. Unmatched junction bases numbered 13, after V lost 5 bases and J lost 5 bases. Here the CDR3 DNA reads TGTGCCAGCAGTCCTGGGTTTGGGGACAGGGAAAACAATGAGCAGTTCTTC. Its translation is CASSPGFGDRENNEQFF.

V and J are TRBV4-1 and TRBJ1-1; tentatively, D is TRBD1 (6 bases). This CDR3 comprises 19 residues. The V gene's germline CDR1 is MGHRA and CDR2 YSYEKL. Trimming took 2 bases from V and 3 from J, leaving 25 bases between them. The CDR3 region has the DNA TGCGCCAGCAGCCAATTTGTTGAAGTTGGGCAGGGGTGGTACACTGAAGCTTTCTTT. Encoded protein: CASSQFVEVGQGWYTEAFF.

The rearrangement joins TRBV4-3 to TRBJ2-2; 7 bases line up with TRBD2. Looked up from germline, CDR1 is LGHNA and CDR2 is YSLEER. The CDR3 totals 16 residues. Trimming took 0 bases from V and 2 from J; bases not matched to a gene: 3. CDR3 DNA sequence: TGCGCCAGCAGCCAAGAACTAGCGTTTAACACCGGGGAGCTGTTTTTT. Translating gives CASSQELAFNTGELFF.

A few counts support this clonotype. This CDR3 reads CASSLALEQFF. For the CDR3, the DNA is TGTGCCAGCAGCTTAGCGCTTGAGCAGTTCTTC. V and J are TRBV7-8 and TRBJ2-1; D call uncertain. Trimming removed 0 bases from V and 9 bases from J, with 3 bases in between. Germline V gives CDR1 SGHVS, CDR2 FQNEAQ. The CDR3 is 11 amino acids.

In this sample, this clonotype turned up a few times. The chain combines TRBV7-6 with TRBJ2-1; D might be TRBD2 (5 bases). From germline, CDR1 is SGHVS and CDR2 FNYEAQ. This CDR3 contains 14 residues. The V and J ends lost 2 bases and 8 bases respectively, with 13 bases between them. CDR3 region: CASSLSRGLDEQFF. CDR3 DNA sequence: TGTGCCAGCAGCTTATCCCGGGGATTAGATGAGCAGTTCTTC.

This clonotype was seen more than once but under ten times. The rearrangement joins TRBV6-5 to TRBJ2-1; TRBD1 or TRBD2 may be the D gene (5 bases each). V lost 8 bases, J lost 2 bases, and 13 bases lay in between. This CDR3 is built from 14 residues. Germline CDR1 and CDR2: MNHEY and SVGAGI. As DNA, the CDR3 is TGTGCCAGCTTCCGGGACGCCGCCTACAATGAGCAGTTCTTC. It yields the protein CASFRDAAYNEQFF.

The table lists this clonotype with a few counts. This chain links TRBV7-8 with TRBJ2-3; no reliable D call. Between the trimmed V and J ends, which lost 5 bases and 1 base, there was a span of 10 bases. The CDR3 consists of 14 residues. CDR1 SGHVS and CDR2 FQNEAQ come from the germline V gene. The CDR3 loop reads CASSQGPGTDTQYF. The CDR3 DNA sequence: TGTGCCAGCAGCCAAGGCCCTGGCACAGATACGCAGTATTTT.

This clonotype was recorded a few times. This sequence joins TRBV29-1 and TRBJ2-7; D call uncertain. Trimming removed 1 base from V and 5 bases from J, with 6 bases in between. CDR3 size: 11 residues. Germline CDR1 reads SQVTM; CDR2 reads ANQGSEA. CDR3 loop: CSVEAPDEQYF. The DNA of the CDR3 is TGCAGCGTTGAAGCACCGGACGAGCAGTACTTC.

This clonotype was seen only a few times. The V gene is TRBV5-1, the J gene TRBJ2-7; D gene unclear. The CDR3 is 15 amino acids. CDR1 is SGHRS, CDR2 YFSETQ, per germline. With 1 base removed from V and 3 bases from J, the gap between germline ends came to 14 bases. In DNA form, the CDR3 reads TGCGCCAGCAGCTTGATTAGGCAGGAAAGCTACGAGCAGTACTTC. Its protein product is CASSLIRQESYEQYF.

This clonotype was detected a few times. The chain couples TRBV7-2 to TRBJ2-3, with TRBD2 matching over 9 bases. V lost 5 bases, J lost 4 bases, and 22 bases stayed unmatched. CDR1 is SGHTA, CDR2 FQGNSA, per germline. The CDR3 is 20 residues long. The CDR3 reads CASSPHIPGLALSRPDTQYF. The DNA for the CDR3 is TGTGCCAGCAGCCCGCACATTCCGGGACTAGCCCTCTCGCGCCCAGATACGCAGTATTTT.